Following are 14 T cell receptor beta chains from one sample sequenced in a study of cytomegalovirus exposure and HLA in healthy donors. The PCR made use of 60 Vbeta and 13 Jbeta primers. Profiled with immunoSEQ multiplex PCR; TCRdb holds only in-frame clones, not every one. The sample includes over 65,000 clones, around 82% seen only once; the top ten take 3.3%. Material: PBMCs. The source of these receptors is a man aged 50 to 60 in good health and CMV-seronegative.

The chain has TRBV5-4 and TRBJ2-5; 9 bases align to TRBD2. The trim removed 4 bases at V and 5 bases at J, leaving 9 bases unmatched. This CDR3 region has 15 residues. Per germline, CDR1 SGHNT and CDR2 YYREEE (reference sequence). The DNA of the CDR3 is TGTGCCAGCAGCCCGAGCCTAGCGGGGTCCGAGACCCAGTACTTC. As protein: CASSPSLAGSETQYF.

V gene TRBV19 combines with J gene TRBJ2-7; 8 nucleotides match TRBD1. With V trimmed by 6 bases and J by 3 bases, 10 bases remained unmatched. The germline gives CDR1 LNHDA, CDR2 SQIVND (reference sequence). This CDR3 comprises 15 residues. Here the CDR3 reads CASSSGQGGLYEQYF. CDR3 bases: TGTGCCAGTAGCTCAGGACAGGGAGGACTCTACGAGCAGTACTTC. Full variable domain (outside the CDR3, taken from reference TRBV19 and TRBJ2-7): DGGITQSPKYLFRKEGQNVTLSCEQNLNHDAMYWYRQDPGQGLRLIYYSQIVNDFQKGDIAEGYSVSREKKESFPLTVTSAQKNPTAFYLCASSSGQGGLYEQYFGPGTRLTVT.

This chain joins TRBV18 and TRBJ1-2; TRBD1 aligns across 9 bases. This CDR3 spans 14 amino acids. The V and J ends lost 5 bases and 6 bases, in that order; junction bases with no gene match: 7. The germline V gene encodes CDR1 KGHSH and CDR2 LQKENI. For the CDR3, the DNA is TGTGCCAGCTCAAGGCCACAGGGGGCGGATGGCTACACCTTC. Its translation: CASSRPQGADGYTF.

The chain carries TRBV5-1 and TRBJ2-5; D possibly corresponds to TRBD2 (6 bases). The J call may be wrong; the DNA end is better matched by TRBJ2-7. This CDR3 is 14 amino acids long. Per germline, CDR1 SGHRS and CDR2 YFSETQ. CDR3 sequence (DNA): TGCGCCAGCAGCTTGGGGGGGGTTGAGCACGAGCAGTACTTC. It is translated as CASSLGGVEHEQYF.

This sequence joins TRBV19 and TRBJ1-6; 8 nucleotides match TRBD1. Germline CDR1 reads LNHDA; CDR2 reads SQIVND (reference sequence). The V gene end was trimmed by 2 bases and the J gene end by 6 bases; junction bases not matched to a gene: 6. CDR3 length equals 16 residues. The CDR3 here is CASSIRAGTGNSPLHF. DNA of the CDR3: TGTGCCAGTAGTATACGGGCTGGGACAGGTAATTCACCCCTCCACTTT.

Regarding this clone: This specimen includes other DNA sequences encoding the same CDR3. The chain couples TRBV19 to TRBJ1-3; no reliable D call. The CDR3 contains 17 residues. V lost 6 bases to trimming and J lost 8 bases, with 26 bases between them. Germline CDR1 and CDR2: LNHDA and SQIVND (reference sequence). CDR3: CASSIRPSRIRWDTIYF. The CDR3 nucleotides are TGTGCCAGTAGCATCCGTCCTAGCAGGATAAGGTGGGACACCATATATTTT.

The chain joins TRBV21-1 to TRBJ2-4; the D call in the table, TRBD2, was not verified against the DNA. TRBV21-1 is reported as a pseudogene. This CDR3 spans 14 amino acids. DNA of the CDR3: TGTGCCAGCACCTCCGGGGAGGCCAAAAACATTCAGTACTTC. Translated: CASTSGEAKNIQYF.

This chain uses TRBV27 with TRBJ2-7, with D perhaps TRBD1 (5 bases). From germline, CDR1 is MNHEY and CDR2 SMNVEV (reference sequence). V was trimmed by 5 bases and J by 3 bases, leaving 17 bases between them. CDR3 size: 15 residues. This CDR3 is CASSLDQGGYYEQYF. Here the CDR3 DNA reads TGTGCCAGCAGTCTGGATCAGGGTGGGTACTACGAGCAGTACTTC.

This rearrangement joins TRBV5-8 to TRBJ2-3; D is perhaps TRBD1 (6 bases). V lost 4 bases to trimming and J lost 4 bases, with 19 bases between them. The CDR3 has 16 amino acids. Germline lookup yields CDR1 SGHTS and CDR2 YDEGEE. The CDR3 here is CASSRPLGAGADTQYF. CDR3 coding DNA: TGTGCCAGCAGCCGACCGCTGGGGGCGGGCGCAGATACGCAGTATTTT.

The chain couples TRBV10-1 to TRBJ2-1; TRBD2 agrees at 11 bases. Germline V lookup: CDR1 WNHNN, CDR2 SYGVQD (reference sequence). J gave up 8 bases and V 3 bases, and 9 bases lay outside the gene matches. The length of the CDR3 is 16 residues. In DNA form, the CDR3 reads TGCGCCAGCAGTGATCCGGCTAGCGGGGGGCTCGATGAGCAGTTCTTC. This sequence encodes CASSDPASGGLDEQFF.

The V and J genes are TRBV7-2 and TRBJ2-2, with TRBD2 identical over 10 bases. There are 16 residues in the CDR3. Trimming at V came to 4 bases and at J to 4 bases, leaving 6 bases not matched to a gene. Germline V gene sequence: CDR1 SGHTA, CDR2 FQGNSA. CDR3 nucleotide sequence: TGTGCCAGCAGCTCAACAGCGGGGGGGCCCACCGGGGAGCTGTTTTTT. Its translation: CASSSTAGGPTGELFF.

V is TRBV19 and J is TRBJ2-3; 11 bases are a match to TRBD2. The germline V gene encodes CDR1 LNHDA and CDR2 SQIVND (reference sequence). The length of the CDR3 is 16 residues. The V gene end was trimmed by 9 bases and the J gene end by 1 base; junction bases not matched to a gene: 9. As DNA, the CDR3 is TGTGCCAGCCATTCGATAGCGGGGGGGCGCACAGATACGCAGTATTTT. Translation gives CASHSIAGGRTDTQYF.

This sequence joins TRBV13 and TRBJ1-2; D possibly corresponds to TRBD1 (6 bases). This CDR3 is 13 amino acids long. Trimming pared 1 base from V and 8 bases from J, leaving 11 bases between. Germline V gene data show CDR1 as PRHDT and CDR2 as FYEKMQ (reference sequence). CDR3 sequence (DNA): TGTGCCAGCAGCTTAGTCCCAGGGGACGGCTACACCTTC. It encodes CASSLVPGDGYTF.

The CDR3 region has the DNA TGTGCCGCTTCTACTGGAAACACCATATATTTT. It translates to CAASTGNTIYF. The chain has TRBV10-3 and TRBJ1-3, with D unclear. CDR1 ENHRY and CDR2 SYGVKD come from the germline V gene. The CDR3 is 11 residues long. Trimming stripped 11 bases from V and 2 bases from J, with 7 bases between.